The sample holds many counts of the clone carrying this T cell receptor (beta chain). Antigen unknown. Trimming pared 5 bases from V and 9 bases from J, leaving 12 bases between. This CDR3 contains 12 residues. Germline-derived CDR1 and CDR2 are SNHLY and FYNNEI. The sample originates from a study of T cell responses to AZD1222 COVID-19 vaccine. Background on the study: The analysis combined second doses at about 4 or about 12 weeks.

Some clones are missing from TCRdb's copy, which holds only in-frame ones; the method was immunoSEQ multiplex PCR. The sample contains 110,000 to 150,000 clones, under 95% of which appear only once. Study results and caveats: Only a handful of AZD1222 recipients tested seropositive at baseline.

The V and J genes are TRBV2 and TRBJ2-3; TRBD2 is a possible D gene (6 bases). The sample here was peripheral blood, taken on day 0 of AZD1222 vaccination. The receptor was derived from an adult in good health. CDR3 loop: CASSRRDSTQYF. The CDR3 nucleotides are TGTGCCAGCAGTCGCCGGGACTCAACGCAGTATTTT.